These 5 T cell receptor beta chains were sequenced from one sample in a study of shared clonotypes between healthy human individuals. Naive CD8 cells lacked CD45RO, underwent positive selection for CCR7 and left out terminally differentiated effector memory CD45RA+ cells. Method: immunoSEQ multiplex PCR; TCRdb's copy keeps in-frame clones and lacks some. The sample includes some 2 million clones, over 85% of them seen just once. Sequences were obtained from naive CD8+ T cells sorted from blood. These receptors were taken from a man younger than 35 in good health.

The CDR3 loop reads CASSEPLTGVTEAFF. CDR3 sequence (DNA): TGTGCCAGCAGTGAACCATTAACAGGGGTCACTGAAGCTTTCTTT. The rearrangement joins TRBV6-1 to TRBJ1-1; 7 nucleotides line up with TRBD1. V trimming: 2 bases; J trimming: 4 bases; junction bases outside the gene matches: 7. The CDR3 spans 15 residues. Per the germline V gene, CDR1 is MNHNS and CDR2 is SASEGT.

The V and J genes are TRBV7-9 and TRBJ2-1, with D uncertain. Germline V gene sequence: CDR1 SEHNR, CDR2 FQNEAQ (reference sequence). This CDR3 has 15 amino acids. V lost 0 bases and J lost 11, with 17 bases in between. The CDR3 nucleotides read TGTGCCAGCAGCTTAGCTATACAAGACAATGGGCAGCAGTTCTTC. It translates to CASSLAIQDNGQQFF.

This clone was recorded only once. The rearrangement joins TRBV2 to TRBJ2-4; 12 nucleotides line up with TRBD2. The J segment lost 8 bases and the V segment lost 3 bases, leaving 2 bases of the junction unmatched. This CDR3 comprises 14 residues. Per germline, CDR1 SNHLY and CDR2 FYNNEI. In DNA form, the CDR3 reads TGTGCCAGCAGTGATGCTAGCGGGAGGGACATTCAGTACTTC. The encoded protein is CASSDASGRDIQYF.

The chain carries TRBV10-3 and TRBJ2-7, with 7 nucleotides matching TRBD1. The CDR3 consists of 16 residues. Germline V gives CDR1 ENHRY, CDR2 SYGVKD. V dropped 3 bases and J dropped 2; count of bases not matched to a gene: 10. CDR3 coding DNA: TGTGCCATCAGTGATTTGGACAGGAGGCGCCCCTACGAGCAGTACTTC. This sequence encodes CAISDLDRRRPYEQYF.

CDR3 region: CASSFIQGNEQFF. The CDR3 DNA reads as TGCGCCAGCAGCTTTATCCAGGGCAATGAGCAGTTCTTC. The chain uses TRBV5-1 and TRBJ2-1; a possible D gene is TRBD1 (5 bases). The CDR3 length is 13 residues. Germline V gives CDR1 SGHRS, CDR2 YFSETQ. V lost 2 bases and J lost 6, with 9 bases in between.